Detailed here is one T cell receptor (beta chain). The authors' processing: Scientists estimated how many nucleated cells there were by amplifying reference gene primers. The method was immunoSEQ multiplex PCR; TCRdb's version includes in-frame clones alone and lacks a portion of them. Clonal size and the V and J genes are those of that table, whereas D and trimming came from the DNA. This table holds some 100,000 clones, 91% found once. These data come from a study of blood T cell repertoires in COVID-19. Study details: COVID-19 samples from acute and convalescent phases originated in the United States, Italy and Spain. T cells, B-cell-depleted T cells, or PBMCs provided the cDNA or gDNA that served as material.

V lost 5 bases, J lost 4 bases, and 6 bases stayed unmatched. Germline V gene data show CDR1 as MNHNY and CDR2 as SVGAGI (reference sequence). The CDR3 runs to 15 residues. Sequencing input: peripheral blood. V usage is TRBV6-6 and J usage is TRBJ1-1, with 11 bases identical to TRBD1. The sequence came from a man aged 50-59 years with acute or convalescent COVID-19. The CDR3: CASSPGQGVGTEAFF. CDR3 sequence (DNA): TGTGCCAGCAGTCCGGGACAGGGGGTTGGCACTGAAGCTTTCTTT.